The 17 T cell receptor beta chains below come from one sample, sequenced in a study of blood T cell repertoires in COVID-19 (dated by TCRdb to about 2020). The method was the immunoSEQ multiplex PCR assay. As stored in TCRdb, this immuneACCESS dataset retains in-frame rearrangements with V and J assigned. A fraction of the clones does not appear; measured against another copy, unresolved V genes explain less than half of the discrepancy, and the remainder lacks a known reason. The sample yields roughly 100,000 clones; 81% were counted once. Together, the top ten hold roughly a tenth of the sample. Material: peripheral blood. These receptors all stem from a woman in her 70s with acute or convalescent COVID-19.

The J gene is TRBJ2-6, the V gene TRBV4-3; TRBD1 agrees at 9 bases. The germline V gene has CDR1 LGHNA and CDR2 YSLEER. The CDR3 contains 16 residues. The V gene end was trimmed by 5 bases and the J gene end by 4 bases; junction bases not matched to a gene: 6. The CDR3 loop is CASSRDRAKGANVLTF. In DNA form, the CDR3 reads TGCGCCAGCAGCAGGGACAGGGCTAAAGGGGCCAACGTCCTGACTTTC.

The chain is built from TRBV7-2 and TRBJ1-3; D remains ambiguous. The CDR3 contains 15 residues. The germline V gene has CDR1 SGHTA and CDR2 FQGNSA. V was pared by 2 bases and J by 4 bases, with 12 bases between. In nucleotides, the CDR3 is TGTGCCAGCAGCTTATTCGGGGTATCAGGAAACACCATATATTTT. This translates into CASSLFGVSGNTIYF.

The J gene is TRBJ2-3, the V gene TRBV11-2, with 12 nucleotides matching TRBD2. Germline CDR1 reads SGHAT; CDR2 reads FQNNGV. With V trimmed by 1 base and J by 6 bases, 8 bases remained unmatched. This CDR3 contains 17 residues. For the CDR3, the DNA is TGTGCCAGCAGCTTAGGCCTTCTAGCGGGAGGGAGGGATACGCAGTATTTT. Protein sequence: CASSLGLLAGGRDTQYF. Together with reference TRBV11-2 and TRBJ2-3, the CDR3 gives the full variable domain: EAGVAQSPRYKIIEKRQSVAFWCNPISGHATLYWYQQILGQGPKLLIQFQNNGVVDDSQLPKDRFSAERLKGVDSTLKIQPAKLEDSAVYLCASSLGLLAGGRDTQYFGPGTRLTVL.

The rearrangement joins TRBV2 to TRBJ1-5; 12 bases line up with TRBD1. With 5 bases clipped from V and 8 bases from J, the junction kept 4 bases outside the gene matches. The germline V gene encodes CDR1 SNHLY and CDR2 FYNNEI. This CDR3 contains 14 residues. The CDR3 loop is CASSPGQGAKPQHF. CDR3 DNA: TGTGCCAGCAGTCCGGGACAGGGGGCGAAGCCCCAGCATTTT.

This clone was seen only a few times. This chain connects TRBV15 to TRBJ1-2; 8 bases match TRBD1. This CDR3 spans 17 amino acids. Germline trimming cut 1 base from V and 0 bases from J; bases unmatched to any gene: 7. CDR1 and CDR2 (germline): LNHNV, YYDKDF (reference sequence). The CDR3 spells CATSRGTPGQANYGYTF. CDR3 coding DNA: TGTGCCACCAGCAGAGGAACCCCGGGACAGGCTAACTATGGCTACACCTTC.

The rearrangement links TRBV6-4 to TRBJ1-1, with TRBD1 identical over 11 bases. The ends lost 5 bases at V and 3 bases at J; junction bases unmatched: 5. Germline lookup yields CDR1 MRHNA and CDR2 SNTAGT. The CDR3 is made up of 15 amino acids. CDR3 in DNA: TGTGCCAGCAGTCCAGGGACAGGGGGGCACACTGAAGCTTTCTTT. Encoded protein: CASSPGTGGHTEAFF.

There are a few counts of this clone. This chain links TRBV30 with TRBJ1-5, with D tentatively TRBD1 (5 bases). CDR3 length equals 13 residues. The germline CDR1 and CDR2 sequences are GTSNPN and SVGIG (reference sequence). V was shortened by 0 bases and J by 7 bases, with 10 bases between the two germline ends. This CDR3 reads CAWSVGRDQPQHF. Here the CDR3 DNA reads TGTGCCTGGAGTGTAGGGAGGGACCAGCCCCAGCATTTT.

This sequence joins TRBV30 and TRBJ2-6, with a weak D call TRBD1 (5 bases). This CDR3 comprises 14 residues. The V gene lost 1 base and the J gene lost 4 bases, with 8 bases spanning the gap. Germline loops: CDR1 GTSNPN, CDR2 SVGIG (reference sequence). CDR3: CAWSAGIGANVLTF. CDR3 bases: TGTGCCTGGAGTGCAGGGATCGGGGCCAACGTCCTGACTTTC.

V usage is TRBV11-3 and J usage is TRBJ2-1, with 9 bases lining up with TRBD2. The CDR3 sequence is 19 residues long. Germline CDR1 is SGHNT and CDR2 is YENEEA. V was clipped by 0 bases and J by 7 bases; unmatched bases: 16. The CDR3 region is CASSLDKGSGRGLQNEQFF. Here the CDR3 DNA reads TGTGCCAGCAGCTTAGATAAGGGTAGCGGGAGAGGTTTACAGAATGAGCAGTTCTTC.

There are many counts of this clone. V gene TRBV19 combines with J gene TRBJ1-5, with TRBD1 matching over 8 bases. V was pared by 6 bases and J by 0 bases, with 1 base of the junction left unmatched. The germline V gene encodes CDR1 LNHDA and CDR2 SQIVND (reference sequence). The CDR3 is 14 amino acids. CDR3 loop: CASRDRGSNQPQHF. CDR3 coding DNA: TGTGCCAGTAGAGACAGGGGTAGCAATCAGCCCCAGCATTTT. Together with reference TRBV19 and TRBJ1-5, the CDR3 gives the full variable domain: DGGITQSPKYLFRKEGQNVTLSCEQNLNHDAMYWYRQDPGQGLRLIYYSQIVNDFQKGDIAEGYSVSREKKESFPLTVTSAQKNPTAFYLCASRDRGSNQPQHFGDGTRLSIL.

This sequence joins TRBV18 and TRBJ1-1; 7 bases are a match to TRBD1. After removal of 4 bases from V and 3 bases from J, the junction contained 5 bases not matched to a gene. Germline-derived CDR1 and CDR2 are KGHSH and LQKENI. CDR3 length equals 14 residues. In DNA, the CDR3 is TGTGCCAGCTCACTTAGACAGGGAGACACTGAAGCTTTCTTT. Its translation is CASSLRQGDTEAFF.

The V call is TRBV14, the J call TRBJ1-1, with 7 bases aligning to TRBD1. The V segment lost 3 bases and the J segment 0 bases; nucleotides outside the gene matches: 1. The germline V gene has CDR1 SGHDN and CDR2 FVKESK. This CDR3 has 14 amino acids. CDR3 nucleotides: TGTGCCAGCAGCCACAGGGGGATGAACACTGAAGCTTTCTTT. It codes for CASSHRGMNTEAFF. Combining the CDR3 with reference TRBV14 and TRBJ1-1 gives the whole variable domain EAGVTQFPSHSVIEKGQTVTLRCDPISGHDNLYWYRRVMGKEIKFLLHFVKESKQDESGMPNNRFLAERTGGTYSTLKVQPAELEDSGVYFCASSHRGMNTEAFFGQGTRLTVV.

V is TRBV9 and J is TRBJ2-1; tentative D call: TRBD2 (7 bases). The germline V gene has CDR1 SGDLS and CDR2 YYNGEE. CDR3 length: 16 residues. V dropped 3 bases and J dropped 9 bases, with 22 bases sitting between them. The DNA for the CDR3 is TGTGCCAGCAGCGCCCCAGTCGGGGGGCGCTCGGGTGAGCAGTTCTTC. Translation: CASSAPVGGRSGEQFF. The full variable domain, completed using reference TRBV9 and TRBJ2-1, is DSGVTQTPKHLITATGQRVTLRCSPRSGDLSVYWYQQSLDQGLQFLIQYYNGEERAKGNILERFSAQQFPDLHSELNLSSLELGDSALYFCASSAPVGGRSGEQFFGPGTRLTVL.

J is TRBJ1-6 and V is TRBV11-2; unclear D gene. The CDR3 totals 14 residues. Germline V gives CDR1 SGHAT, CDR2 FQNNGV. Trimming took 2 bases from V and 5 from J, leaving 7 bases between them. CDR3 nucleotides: TGTGCCAGCAGCTTATTAGCCAATAATTCACCCCTCCACTTT. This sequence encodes CASSLLANNSPLHF.

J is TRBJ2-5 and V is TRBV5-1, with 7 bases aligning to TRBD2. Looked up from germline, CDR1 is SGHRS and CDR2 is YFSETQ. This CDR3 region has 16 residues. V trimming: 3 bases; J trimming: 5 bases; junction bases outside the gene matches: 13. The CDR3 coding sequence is TGCGCCAGCAGCTCGCCCAGCTGGTACGGGGGGGAGACCCAGTACTTC. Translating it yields CASSSPSWYGGETQYF.

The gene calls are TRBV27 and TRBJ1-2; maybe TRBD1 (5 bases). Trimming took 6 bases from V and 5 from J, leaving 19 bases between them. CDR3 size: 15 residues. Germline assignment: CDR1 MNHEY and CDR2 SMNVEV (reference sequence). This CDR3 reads CASRPFDRDLYGYTF. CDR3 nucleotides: TGTGCCAGCAGACCCTTCGACAGAGACCTTTATGGCTACACCTTC.

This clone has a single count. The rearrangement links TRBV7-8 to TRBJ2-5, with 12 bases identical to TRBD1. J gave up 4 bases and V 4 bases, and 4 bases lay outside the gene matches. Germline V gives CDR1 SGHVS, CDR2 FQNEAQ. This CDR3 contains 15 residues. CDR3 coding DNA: TGTGCCAGCAGCTACGGGACAGGGGGCATAGAGACCCAGTACTTC. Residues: CASSYGTGGIETQYF.